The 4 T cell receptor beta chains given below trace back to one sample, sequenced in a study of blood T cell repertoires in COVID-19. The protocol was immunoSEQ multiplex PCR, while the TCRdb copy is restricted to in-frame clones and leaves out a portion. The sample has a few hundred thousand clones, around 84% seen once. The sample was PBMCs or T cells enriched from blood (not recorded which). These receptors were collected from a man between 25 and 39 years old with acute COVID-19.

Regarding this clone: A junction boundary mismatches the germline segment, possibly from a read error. The DNA for the CDR3 is TGTGCCAGCAGATATGACAGGGCGGACATTCAGTACTTC. As protein: CASRYDRADIQYF. This chain connects TRBV5-1 to TRBJ2-4, with TRBD1 matching 7 bases. The CDR3 length is 13 residues. The V gene's germline CDR1 is SGHRS and CDR2 YFSETQ.

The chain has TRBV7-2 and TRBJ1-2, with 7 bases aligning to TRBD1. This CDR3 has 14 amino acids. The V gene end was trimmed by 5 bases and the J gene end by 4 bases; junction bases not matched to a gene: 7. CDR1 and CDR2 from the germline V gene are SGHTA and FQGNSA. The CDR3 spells CASSLPGTAYGYTF. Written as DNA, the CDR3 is TGTGCCAGCAGCCTCCCCGGGACAGCCTATGGCTACACCTTC.

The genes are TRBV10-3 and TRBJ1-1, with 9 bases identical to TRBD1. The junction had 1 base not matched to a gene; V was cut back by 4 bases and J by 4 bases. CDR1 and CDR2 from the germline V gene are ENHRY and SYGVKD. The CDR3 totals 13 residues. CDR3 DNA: TGTGCCATCAGTGGACAGGGGGGCACTGAAGCTTTCTTT. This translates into CAISGQGGTEAFF.

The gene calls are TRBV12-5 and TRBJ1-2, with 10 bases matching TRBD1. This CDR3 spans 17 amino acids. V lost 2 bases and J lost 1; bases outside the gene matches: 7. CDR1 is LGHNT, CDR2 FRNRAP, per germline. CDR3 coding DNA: TGTGCTAGTGGTTTGTCGGGACAGGGGACCCTTAACTATGGCTACACCTTC. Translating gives CASGLSGQGTLNYGYTF.